The T cell receptor (beta chain) described here comes from a study of cytomegalovirus exposure and HLA in healthy donors (dated by TCRdb to the late 2010s). Background on the whole study: In an earlier analysis of 450 to 750 of the donors, 276 Gb of sequence data and just under 120 million unique TCR beta sequences from about 190 million T cells were reported. Approximately 300 gigabases of sequencing data and roughly 81 million unique TCR sequences made up an early release that covered approximately 650 HLA-typed donors. Of the 350 to 450 genotyped donors, 81% fell in the genetic ancestry cluster associated with self-reported Caucasian donors. The study was designed to test whether signatures of past pathogen exposure could be identified by cataloging public T cell receptors. The study used immunosequencing to profile the T cell repertoires of under 700 subjects and linked those repertoires to cytomegalovirus serostatus. Besides the first cohort of roughly 660 subjects, a separate validation cohort made up of 120 different subjects was used. The study combined high-throughput TCR immunosequencing, statistical association of individual TCRs with disease status, and machine learning to predict cytomegalovirus infection status. A later analysis re-examined previously published TCR beta repertoires from roughly 650 donors and added high-resolution HLA genotyping to investigate patterns of TCR occurrence. In the later analysis, no new phenotypic data were used to find candidate immune exposures; instead, reliance was placed on TCR beta sequences and their occurrence across donors. An earlier analysis of 587 of the donors applied high-throughput TCR beta sequencing to assess whether each TCR beta V gene segment acted as functional or pseudogenic. Donor age, sex, ethnicity and CMV serostatus were compiled alongside the repertoire data. In a later genetic analysis, genome-wide SNP genotypes for about 55% of the 666 donors were used, and that subset was treated as a discovery cohort. Every discovery cohort repertoire had been produced on one sequencing platform. HLA typing covered class I and class II loci at four-digit resolution. Typing coverage differed by locus: A, B, C, DRB1 and DQB1 were typed in roughly 620-640 donors, DQA1 in roughly 510, DPA1 in approximately 610, and DPB1 in approximately 450. A handful of DR-DQ haplotypes were handled as single units for association and clustering because linkage in the cohort was strong. Among some 400 genotyped donors of the cohort, an average of around 240,000 unique TCR beta nucleotide sequences was sequenced per donor, of which 15% to 20% were non-productive. The paper as a whole reports these results and caveats: At a false discovery rate of 0.05, a later analysis linked around 17,000 TCR beta sequences to specific HLA alleles. Because counts were too low, about 18 rarely observed V segments, including chromosome 9 orphons, were excluded from the earlier analysis of under 650 of the donors. The study gave a list of 150 to 200 TCR beta chains associated with cytomegalovirus. The 87-base-pair reads could not distinguish some IMGT-functional V segments, including TRBV6-2 and TRBV6-3, so those segments were excluded. A further reported finding was that TCR beta sequences accurately predicted the HLA-A and HLA-B alleles for most subjects in the first cohort. In an earlier analysis of 587 of the donors, most TCR beta V segments appeared in productive rearrangements about 87% or about 30% of the time, broadly matching IMGT annotations. A later genetic analysis reported fewer N-insertions in productive TCRs among donors in an Asian-associated ancestry cluster than the approximately 700-donor mean. Across donors, most TCR sequences were observed very rarely, whereas some public TCRs were present in many individuals. In a later genetic analysis, a missense DCLRE1C variant was associated with V-gene and J-gene trimming of TCR beta chains, and the association was replicated in an independent cohort. Because some donors lacked HLA typing at each locus, the association tests relied only on the typed subset. In vitro tests confirmed that a few of the cytomegalovirus-associated TCR beta chains recognize cytomegalovirus antigens. Assigning TCR associations to individual alleles was difficult when HLA alleles, especially DR and DQ, strongly co-occurred. In a later analysis, HLA-associated TCR beta chains showed more clonal expansion and lower generation probabilities than non-associated chains that were equally common. According to the authors, the approach could potentially be generalized to other disease states and immunological phenotypes. According to a later analysis, most CMV-associated TCR beta chains appeared to be HLA-restricted, and the HLA associations seemed to be driven largely by CMV exposure. A later analysis found that TCR association rates varied across HLA loci, with DRB1 alleles showing the most associated TCRs and HLA-C alleles the fewest. Several of the top co-occurrence clusters appeared to be linked to parvovirus B19, influenza, CMV and Epstein-Barr virus, according to a later analysis. In this cohort, only TCR beta chains were sequenced, and detectable features were limited by the absence of alpha or paired-chain data. Cytomegalovirus status was reported to be diagnosed by the classifier with high specificity and sensitivity in both the original and validation cohorts. The sequencing pipeline was judged likely to have produced a cluster of highly shared sequence variants as a technical artifact. Immune exposure information for the cohort was limited to CMV serostatus. Correlated functional status among segregating V segments might reflect linkage disequilibrium, but an unknown experimental factor could not be ruled out. Presence/absence analyses assumed roughly uniform sequencing depth across donors, an assumption that may not hold.

Library preparation was by the immunoSEQ multiplex PCR assay. The multiplex PCR relied on a mix of 60 forward primers for TCR Vbeta segments and 13 reverse primers for TCR Jbeta segments. The CDR3 region of rearranged TCR beta genes was amplified from genomic DNA with a multiplex PCR assay. The Illumina HiSeq System was used to sequence the amplified TCR beta libraries as 87-base-pair reads. The published analysis was carried out like this. A later analysis counted around 72 million unique TCR beta chains across the 666 repertoires, and some 11 million of these chains were shared by at least two donors. Raw reads were error-corrected and collapsed into unique sequences with a nearest-neighbor algorithm that merged closely related sequences to remove PCR and sequencing errors. V, D and J gene segments were assigned by aligning CDR3 sequences to IMGT reference sequences. Each retained sequence needed at least a six-nucleotide match to both a V gene segment and a J gene segment. Rearrangements were called productive when the CDR3 lacked stop codons and stayed in frame with V and J; all others were non-productive. CDR3 was defined according to IMGT convention as the region running from the second conserved V-encoded cysteine to the conserved J-encoded phenylalanine. The earlier analysis of approximately 500 of the donors excluded sequences that lacked an unambiguous match to a single V gene segment. An earlier analysis of some 610 of the donors called V segments functional above 56.7% productive rearrangements and segregating when the between-donor standard deviation exceeded 5%. A statistical classification framework was built to diagnose cytomegalovirus status from the catalog of TCR beta chain sequences. In a later analysis, TCR nucleotide sequences were compared against IMGT/GENE-DB human TR gene sequences so that V and J genes could be assigned. Using the TCRdist pipeline, a later analysis assigned CDR3 sequences along with most-parsimonious VDJ recombination scenarios. In a later analysis, each TCR beta chain was defined by its CDR3 amino acid sequence together with its V-gene family, and reads lacking a unique V-gene family were excluded. To address suspected cross-contamination and a sequencing artifact, a later analysis removed roughly 580 highly shared, low-generation-probability nucleotide sequences. For each public chain, a later analysis derived a clonal expansion index from normalized ranks of inferred template counts within each repertoire. A later analysis computed generation probabilities with a VDJ recombination model fitted to out-of-frame rearrangements, and checked the results against IGoR. Hypergeometric tests were used in a later analysis to score TCR-TCR, TCR-HLA and TCR-CMV co-occurrence, with a repertoire-size bias correction applied to the TCR pairs. To estimate false discovery rates, a later analysis permuted the HLA or CMV assignments 20 times. In a later analysis, co-occurring TCRs were grouped using DBSCAN, and TCRdist sequence similarity was added for clustering within HLA-allele-positive subsets. For co-occurrence clustering, repertoires with fewer than 30,000 or more than 120,000 public chains were excluded, along with five repertoires with anomalous nucleotide sharing. The table comes from immuneACCESS by way of TCRdb, which keeps in-frame sequences with V and J called. Part of the clones is missing from these tables; in studies checked, under half for an unresolved V gene and the rest for unknown reasons. V, J and clone size were drawn from that table, and D and trimming were deduced from the DNA. The sample data list approximately 170,000 clones, and roughly four fifths of these were observed just once. The ten most abundant clones make up roughly 4.3% of the sample.

This clone was seen a handful of times. Its cognate antigen has yet to be identified. Per-base quality was not reported, and no clone a single base away is much larger than it. In total, about 650 healthy bone marrow donors made up the cohort. At the time of sampling, every cohort member was nominally healthy, though immune exposures that went unrecorded were likely present. The donor tested CMV seropositive and was one of the 289 seropositive cohort members. Each donor provided a peripheral blood sample, and peripheral blood mononuclear cells were used for TCR beta sequencing. The Qiagen DNeasy Blood Extraction Kit was used to extract genomic DNA from the blood cell samples. Taken from the germline V gene, the CDR1 and CDR2 loops are MNHEY and SVGAGI. Including the terminal cysteine and phenylalanine, the CDR3 comprises 14 residues. Only the CDR3 DNA stays, 42 bases, in frame from base 1.

The sequence derives from a man aged 50-59 years in good health and CMV-seropositive. The receptor chain draws on TRBV6-5 and TRBJ2-5, and the D gene may be TRBD2, 5 bases matching. The J call may be in error: the DNA end matches TRBJ2-7 better. The specimen was PBMCs. The CDR3 region has the sequence CASSEKGDYYEQYF. Here is the DNA: TGTGCCAGCAGTGAAAAGGGCGACTACTACGAGCAGTACTTC.